The entry that follows covers one TCR beta chain sequence. The antigen remains undetermined. The sample is drawn from a study of OX40 agonist ivuxolimab in advanced cancers. Assay used: immunoSEQ multiplex PCR; TCRdb lists only in-frame clones, some missing. The top ten clones hold approximately 10% of a sample with 30,000 to 35,000 clones, roughly 87% of them seen once. With 2 bases removed from V and 7 bases from J, the gap between germline ends came to 14 bases. The CDR3 length is 14 residues. Germline CDR1 is LNHDA and CDR2 is SQIVND (reference sequence). Points from the study as a whole: Low clonal expansion, among the lowest seen, marked partial responders at 0.1-3.0 mg/kg.

The starting material was CD4+ or CD8+ T cells sorted from blood, obtained in a trial of the OX40 agonist ivuxolimab. This rearrangement joins TRBV19 to TRBJ1-2, with no clear D. This clonotype was obtained from an adult with an advanced solid tumor such as melanoma, head and neck, liver or kidney cancer. CDR3 residues: CASSISPEKSGYTF. The CDR3 DNA reads as TGTGCCAGTAGTATATCTCCGGAGAAGAGTGGCTACACCTTC.